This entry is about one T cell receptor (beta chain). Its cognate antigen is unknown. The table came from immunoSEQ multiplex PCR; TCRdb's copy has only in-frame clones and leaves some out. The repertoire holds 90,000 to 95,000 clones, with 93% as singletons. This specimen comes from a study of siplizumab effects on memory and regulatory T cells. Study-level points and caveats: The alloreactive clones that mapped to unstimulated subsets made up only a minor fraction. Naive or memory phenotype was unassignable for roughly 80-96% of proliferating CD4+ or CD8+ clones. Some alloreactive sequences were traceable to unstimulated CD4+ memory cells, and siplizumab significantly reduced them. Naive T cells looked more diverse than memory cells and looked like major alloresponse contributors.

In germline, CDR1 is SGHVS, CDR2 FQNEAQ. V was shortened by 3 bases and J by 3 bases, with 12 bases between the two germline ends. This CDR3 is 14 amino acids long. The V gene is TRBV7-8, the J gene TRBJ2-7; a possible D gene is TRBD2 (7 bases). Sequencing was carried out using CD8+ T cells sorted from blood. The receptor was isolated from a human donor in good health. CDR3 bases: TGTGCCAGCAGCTTGGGGGGGGCAGGCTACGAGCAGTACTTC. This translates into CASSLGGAGYEQYF.